The rows below give T cell receptor beta chains drawn from one sample of a study of cytomegalovirus exposure and HLA in healthy donors. Sequenced by immunoSEQ multiplex PCR; TCRdb stores in-frame clones only, minus some. The sample carries under 150,000 clones, around 80% recorded once. Source material: PBMCs. The receptors here all came from a woman between 40 and 50 years old in good health and CMV-seropositive. The CDR3 runs from the conserved cysteine through the conserved F or W. A D gene is named only where the DNA matches it firmly. Part of the rows lack a size; the others show once, few, many or a class for expanded clones.

TRBD2	TRBJ2-1	-	TRBV7-3	CASSLGRAGHNEQFF	TGTGCCAGCAGCTTAGGGAGGGCCGGGCACAATGAGCAGTTCTTC
-	TRBJ1-2	-	TRBV6-1	CASSAQTANYGYTF	TGTGCCAGCAGTGCCCAGACAGCTAACTATGGCTACACCTTC
-	TRBJ2-1	-	TRBV6-1	CASSTVGVGEQFF	TGTGCCAGCAGTACCGTAGGGGTTGGTGAGCAGTTCTTC
TRBD1	TRBJ2-7	-	TRBV30	CAWRQGDTSYEQYF	TGTGCCTGGAGACAGGGGGATACCTCCTACGAGCAGTACTTC
-	TRBJ2-1	few	TRBV6-5	CASRTTSEQFF	TGTGCCAGCAGGACGACTAGTGAGCAGTTCTTC
-	TRBJ2-7	-	TRBV5-4	CASSLWGRSYEQYF	TGTGCCAGCAGCTTGTGGGGCAGATCCTACGAGCAGTACTTC
TRBD2	TRBJ2-3	many	TRBV7-9	CASKSSGRDTQYF	TGTGCCAGCAAATCTAGCGGGAGGGATACGCAGTATTTT
-	TRBJ2-5	-	TRBV7-3	CASSLGGAPGETQYF	TGTGCCAGCAGCTTAGGGGGGGCGCCGGGGGAGACCCAGTACTTC
TRBD2	TRBJ2-1	-	TRBV9	CASSGGLAGGHNEQFF	TGTGCCAGCAGCGGAGGACTAGCGGGAGGTCACAATGAGCAGTTCTTC
TRBD1	TRBJ1-5	few	TRBV7-2	CASSFGQGRGPQHF	TGTGCCAGCAGCTTCGGACAGGGCAGGGGGCCCCAGCATTTT
TRBD2	TRBJ2-3	-	TRBV9	CASSVVGGYTDTQYF	TGTGCCAGCAGCGTAGTGGGGGGGTACACAGATACGCAGTATTTT
-	TRBJ2-5	-	TRBV30	CAWSALTQETQYF	TGTGCCTGGAGTGCACTAACCCAAGAGACCCAGTACTTC
TRBD1	TRBJ2-2	-	TRBV5-6	CASSADRGLTGELFF	TGTGCCAGCAGCGCGGACAGGGGGCTGACCGGGGAGCTGTTTTTT
-	TRBJ2-1	-	TRBV30	CAWDAKSTKAPGEQFF	TGTGCCTGGGATGCTAAGTCGACCAAGGCGCCCGGGGAGCAGTTCTTC